A selection of T cell receptor beta chains follows, all from one sample in a study of sequential checkpoint blockade in melanoma. Clones were read by immunoSEQ multiplex PCR, and TCRdb kept only the in-frame ones, dropping some. The table records about 19,000 clones, less than 30% of them present only once. The starting material was tumor tissue (inferred from file names), obtained from a patient given nivolumab and ipilimumab in sequence. Receptor source: a human donor with melanoma. CDR3s include the opening cysteine and the closing phenylalanine or tryptophan. Fields, in order: clone size, D gene, V gene, J gene, CDR3 protein, CDR3 DNA. A D gene is named only where the DNA matches it firmly. Only some rows state a clone size, as once, few, many or a class for expanded clones.

>.|TRBD1|TRBV19|TRBJ1-1
CASSIVQGVVNTEAFF
TGTGCCAGTAGTATCGTGCAGGGGGTGGTGAACACTGAAGCTTTCTTT
>medium-sized|TRBD1|TRBV6-8|TRBJ2-3
CASSADRGRGTDTQYF
TGTGCCAGCAGTGCCGACAGGGGGCGCGGCACAGATACGCAGTATTTT
>.|.|TRBV28|TRBJ2-1
CASPPSEGALTYEQFF
TGTGCCAGCCCCCCTTCCGAGGGTGCACTGACCTATGAGCAGTTCTTC
>.|TRBD2|TRBV11-3|TRBJ2-1
CASSPLGSGGIYEQFF
TGTGCCAGCAGCCCCCTGGGTAGCGGGGGTATCTATGAGCAGTTCTTC
>.|TRBD1|TRBV9|TRBJ2-1
CASSVEDRAYNEQFF
TGTGCCAGCAGCGTAGAGGACAGGGCTTACAATGAGCAGTTCTTC
>few|TRBD2|TRBV6-8|TRBJ2-1
CASSYKGSGTSEGKWYNEQFF
TGTGCCAGCAGTTACAAGGGGTCCGGGACTAGCGAGGGAAAATGGTACAATGAGCAGTTCTTC
>.|TRBD1|TRBV11-3|TRBJ2-1
CASSLSNLRDSISEQFF
TGTGCCAGCAGCTTATCTAACCTCCGGGACAGTATCAGTGAGCAGTTCTTC
>few|.|TRBV9|TRBJ2-3
CATGLLSTDTQYF
TGTGCCACCGGCCTGCTTAGCACAGATACGCAGTATTTT
>few|TRBD1|TRBV6-8|TRBJ2-1
CASSRGQGGSYNEQFF
TGTGCCAGCAGCCGAGGACAGGGAGGCTCCTACAATGAGCAGTTCTTC
>.|TRBD2|TRBV6-8|TRBJ2-1
CASSLLAAYNEQFF
TGTGCCAGCAGTCTTCTAGCGGCTTACAATGAGCAGTTCTTC
>.|TRBD1|TRBV11-3|TRBJ2-1
CASSRQGRSYNEQFF
TGTGCCAGCAGCAGACAGGGTAGGTCCTACAATGAGCAGTTCTTC
>few|.|TRBV10-3|TRBJ1-1
CAISESLYSEAFF
TGTGCCATCAGTGAGTCGTTGTACTCTGAAGCTTTCTTT